A selection of T cell receptor beta chains follows, all from one sample in a study of identical twins. From the 5' RACE reads, TCRdb called clonotypes with MiXCR, one entry per CDR3 protein. Among approximately 600,000 distinct CDR3 sequences listed, just over 7% were seen once. This same sample was also taken into another study, of yellow fever vaccine responses in identical twins.

Source material: PBMCs. The receptors shown here come from a young woman in good health. Both conserved end residues are trimmed from each CDR3.

>TRBV3-1|TRBJ2-2
ASTQGLPGLLTGELF
>TRBV11-3|TRBJ2-4
ASSLVEGVGNIQY
>TRBV12-3/TRBV12-4|TRBJ2-1
ASSPGPYLYNEQF
>TRBV5-1|TRBJ2-3
ASSLAQARGGTDTQY
>TRBV29-1|TRBJ2-5
SVEEIRRKETQY
>TRBV18|TRBJ1-1
ASSPPGTGGTEAF
>TRBV6-1|TRBJ2-1
ASSELGDIGSYNEQF
>TRBV20-1|TRBJ2-1
SARAASKKPTDLSSYNEQF
>TRBV29-1|TRBJ2-7
SVEDATTYEQY
>TRBV19|TRBJ1-5
ASSIPLRTGATSPQH
>TRBV11-2|TRBJ1-6
ASSLGGARGNSPLH
>TRBV20-1|TRBJ2-3
SATPSSGGTDTQY
>TRBV5-1|TRBJ1-2
ASGLENYGYT
>TRBV12-3/TRBV12-4|TRBJ1-4
ASSPRARANEKLF
>TRBV10-3|TRBJ2-1
AISESLGGSRDKEQF